The entry below describes one T cell receptor beta chain. Antigen unknown. Each 20-30 mg portion of unsorted bulk tissue served as the source for co-extraction of RNA and DNA. These patients lived with chronic HBV infection and had never been treated. Sampling of each tumor involved five separate regions. The entry originates in a study of tumor-infiltrating lymphocytes in primary liver carcinoma. Study-level background: These patients were men and women whose ages were 30 to 69 years.

From roughly 500 ng total RNA, TCR beta cDNA was generated with a primer in the constant region. Three nested multiplex PCR rounds, a slightly modified ARM-PCR method, built the TCR beta libraries. Researchers ran the first two PCR rounds for roughly 11 cycles each with TRBV1-TRBV30 forward primers and a C-beta reverse primer. Each CDR3 protein gets one entry after TCRdb re-called the multiplex PCR reads with MiXCR. The sample lists some 50,000 distinct CDR3 sequences; less than 75% were seen once. Study findings and constraints: Tumor specimens were characterized by a significantly higher top-250-clone fraction than blood (p = 0.039).

Trimming removed 5 bases at V and 3 bases at J, with 18 bases between. The CDR3 runs 16 residues. The germline gives CDR1 MNHEY, CDR2 SVGAGI. The clonotype originates from a middle-aged man with primary liver carcinoma and hepatitis B virus infection. The specimen sequenced was liver tumor tissue from sampling region 5. Subset of the sample: tumor region T5, tumor centre. This chain uses TRBV6-5 with TRBJ2-3, with D possibly being TRBD2 (6 bases). The CDR3 protein is CASSAFGTGVTDTQYF. The CDR3 DNA sequence: TGTGCCAGCAGTGCCTTTGGAACGGGGGTAACAGATACGCAGTATTTT.